This TCR beta chain was captured in a study of technical replicates of blood from several donors. Data came from immunoSEQ multiplex PCR; TCRdb stores just in-frame clones and leaves some out. Of around 30,000 clones in the sample, around nine tenths were seen once. V lost 4 bases to trimming and J lost 1 base, with 14 bases between them. CDR1 is SGHNT and CDR2 is YYREEE in the germline V gene (reference sequence). CDR3 length: 15 amino acids. The sequenced sample consisted of PBMCs. This chain connects TRBV5-4 to TRBJ1-1; tentatively, D is TRBD1 (6 bases). The receptor's source is a human donor in good health. Some clones in this sample may be carry-over from other donors' samples. For the CDR3, the DNA is TGTGCCAGCAGCCCTACACAGGGTAGGAACACTGAAGCTTTCTTT. Translated: CASSPTQGRNTEAFF.